These 25 T cell receptor beta chains share one sample of origin, sequenced in a study of T cells after yellow fever vaccination (dated by TCRdb to between 2018 and 2021). Library construction relied on 5' RACE. The listed sequencing device is Illumina NovaSeq 6000. In-frame beta chains were kept once TCRdb had trimmed the public reads at Q25 with fastp and called clones with MiXCR. Rows with one shared CDR3 protein collapse into an entry with the most common genes and DNA. The sample records more than 300,000 distinct CDR3 sequences, around 10% of which are singletons. The ten biggest clones cover approximately 3% of the sample. What the treatment or condition label conveys for this sample: live attenuated yellow fever vaccine strain. Sequencing was performed on CD4+ T cells sorted from PBMCs, taken 45 days after the yellow fever booster vaccination. These receptors were collected from a man aged 18 to 30 who received the YFV17D yellow fever vaccine.

This clonotype has only a few counts. This rearrangement joins TRBV2 to TRBJ2-5, with a possible D match to TRBD2 (5 bases). The germline V gene has CDR1 SNHLY and CDR2 FYNNEI. The V gene lost 2 bases and the J gene lost 4 bases, with 20 bases spanning the gap. The CDR3 spans 17 residues. This chain's CDR3 is CASSELTGYSRGETQYF. CDR3 bases: TGTGCCAGCAGTGAACTTACGGGGTATTCTCGGGGAGAGACCCAGTACTTC.

This clonotype was detected a few times. The chain is built from TRBV7-2 and TRBJ2-1, with D perhaps TRBD2 (6 bases). The CDR3 length is 14 residues. Germline V CDR1 and CDR2: SGHTA, FQGNSA. Between the trimmed V and J ends, which lost 1 base and 5 bases, there was a span of 9 bases. The CDR3 sequence: CASSLVRGNNEQFF. The CDR3 nucleotides read TGTGCCAGCAGCTTAGTGCGCGGGAACAATGAGCAGTTCTTC. Drawing the rest from reference TRBV7-2 and TRBJ2-1, the complete variable domain is GAGVSQSPSNKVTEKGKDVELRCDPISGHTALYWYRQSLGQGLEFLIYFQGNSAPDKSGLPSDRFSAERTGGSVSTLTIQRTQQEDSAVYLCASSLVRGNNEQFFGPGTRLTVL.

This clonotype has just a few counts. V and J are TRBV3-1 and TRBJ2-5; weak D call: TRBD2 (6 bases). The CDR3 is 16 amino acids. Germline loops: CDR1 LGHDT, CDR2 YNNKEL (reference sequence). Between the trimmed V and J ends, which lost 1 base and 3 bases, there was a span of 15 bases. CDR3 sequence reads: CASSQGYSGGKETQYF. CDR3 DNA: TGTGCCAGCAGCCAAGGGTATTCCGGGGGAAAAGAGACCCAGTACTTC.

The chain couples TRBV3-1 to TRBJ1-1, with D unclear. Per the germline V gene, CDR1 is LGHDT and CDR2 is YNNKEL (reference sequence). The CDR3 spans 14 residues. Trimming took off 2 bases at V and 6 bases at J, with 13 bases between the two ends. CDR3 nucleotides: TGTGCCAGCAGCCAACGTTCATTCGGTGCTGAAGCTTTCTTT. It encodes CASSQRSFGAEAFF.

In this sample, this clonotype turned up a few times. Sequence at one end of the junction differs from germline and may be a read error. The chain joins TRBV12-3 or TRBV12-4 to TRBJ1-3, with D unclear. This CDR3 has 10 residues. The CDR3 reads CASSLWQLSF. Written as DNA, the CDR3 is TGTGCCAGCAGTTTATGGCAACTATCGTTT.

V and J are TRBV10-3 and TRBJ1-5; no definite D call. CDR1 is ENHRY, CDR2 SYGVKD, per germline. This CDR3 contains 15 residues. Trimming removed 3 bases from V and 0 bases from J, with 9 bases in between. This chain's CDR3 is CAISDRPGSNQPQHF. The CDR3 coding sequence is TGTGCCATCAGTGACCGACCCGGTAGCAATCAGCCCCAGCATTTT.

There are many counts of this clonotype. V gene TRBV6-2 or TRBV6-3 combines with J gene TRBJ1-4; D is perhaps TRBD1 (5 bases). The CDR3 sequence is 14 residues long. V was cut by 4 bases and J by 8 bases, with 14 bases left in between. Germline loops: CDR1 MNHEY, CDR2 SVGEGT. CDR3 sequence: CASSSTGTGEKLFF. In nucleotides, the CDR3 is TGTGCCAGCAGTTCGACCGGGACCGGGGAAAAACTGTTTTTT.

The chain uses TRBV7-9 and TRBJ1-1; 7 nucleotides match TRBD1. This CDR3 has 13 amino acids. Losses at the gene ends were 5 bases for V and 5 bases for J; bases not matched to a gene: 5. Per the germline V gene, CDR1 is SEHNR and CDR2 is FQNEAQ (reference sequence). The CDR3 protein is CASSTQGVTEAFF. The CDR3 region has the DNA TGTGCCAGCAGCACCCAGGGGGTGACTGAAGCTTTCTTT.

This clonotype was seen at least ten times. The chain carries TRBV20-1 and TRBJ2-3; D remains ambiguous. The CDR3 has 13 amino acids. Germline V gene sequence: CDR1 DFQATT, CDR2 SNEGSKA (reference sequence). The V gene lost 0 bases and the J gene lost 6 bases, with 10 bases spanning the gap. CDR3 coding DNA: TGCAGTGCTAGAGATTCGTTCGGGGATACGCAGTATTTT. Translated: CSARDSFGDTQYF.

This clonotype was observed at least ten times. V is TRBV6-2 or TRBV6-3 and J is TRBJ2-7; 7 bases fit TRBD1. The germline gives CDR1 MNHEY, CDR2 SVGEGT. The CDR3 totals 12 residues. Trimming cost V 4 bases and J 3 bases; bases outside gene matches: 0. CDR3 amino acids: CASSWTGYEQYF. CDR3 DNA: TGTGCCAGCAGTTGGACAGGCTACGAGCAGTACTTC.

This clonotype was counted at least ten times. V usage is TRBV7-2 and J usage is TRBJ2-4; 12 nucleotides line up with TRBD2. Germline-derived CDR1 and CDR2 are SGHTA and FQGNSA. V lost 4 bases and J lost 1; bases outside the gene matches: 8. CDR3 length: 18 amino acids. The CDR3 region is CASSYGLAGTQAKNIQYF. The CDR3 DNA is TGTGCCAGCAGCTACGGACTAGCGGGAACACAGGCCAAAAACATTCAGTACTTC.

This clonotype has only a few counts. The rearrangement uses TRBV6-6 and TRBJ2-4; D uncertain. The CDR3 has 11 amino acids. The V and J ends lost 4 bases and 8 bases respectively, with 6 bases between them. Germline V gene lookup returns CDR1 MNHNY and CDR2 SVGAGI (reference sequence). As DNA, the CDR3 is TGTGCCAGCAGTTCCCAGCACATTCAGTACTTC. Translated, it gives CASSSQHIQYF.

The chain links TRBV15 to TRBJ2-7; D gene ambiguous. The CDR3 contains 14 residues. Germline V gives CDR1 LNHNV, CDR2 YYDKDF (reference sequence). Trimming took off 0 bases at V and 6 bases at J, with 12 bases between the two ends. The CDR3 nucleotides are TGTGCCACCAGCAGAGATCCCAGTAGGAGCGAGCAGTACTTC. This codes for CATSRDPSRSEQYF.

The chain recombines TRBV6-1 with TRBJ1-1; TRBD1 matches 8 bases. J gave up 6 bases and V 4 bases, and 4 bases lay outside the gene matches. CDR3 length: 13 residues. Germline loops: CDR1 MNHNS, CDR2 SASEGT. The CDR3 DNA follows: TGTGCCAGCAGTGGACAGGGGCGGTCTGAAGCTTTCTTT. Protein: CASSGQGRSEAFF.

The chain links TRBV20-1 to TRBJ2-4, with D maybe TRBD2 (7 bases). Germline V gene lookup returns CDR1 DFQATT and CDR2 SNEGSKA (reference sequence). The CDR3 has 15 amino acids. Between the trimmed V and J ends, which lost 3 bases and 2 bases, there was a span of 14 bases. The CDR3 nucleotides are TGCAGTGCTAGGGATGACGGGGGGCCCAAAAACATTCAGTACTTC. It codes for CSARDDGGPKNIQYF.

There are a few counts of this clonotype. The gene calls are TRBV6-2 or TRBV6-3 and TRBJ2-7; 7 bases agree with TRBD1. From germline, CDR1 is MNHEY and CDR2 SVGEGT. V trimming: 7 bases; J trimming: 3 bases; junction bases outside the gene matches: 9. This CDR3 has 14 residues. CDR3 residues: CASTTDRNYYEQYF. DNA for the CDR3: TGTGCCAGCACCACGGACAGGAACTACTACGAGCAGTACTTC.

The V gene is TRBV4-3, the J gene TRBJ2-1; D tentatively fits TRBD1 or TRBD2 (5 bases each). Germline V gene lookup returns CDR1 LGHNA and CDR2 YSLEER. This CDR3 comprises 15 residues. Trimming shortened V by 3 bases and J by 8 bases, and 17 bases separated the two germline ends. CDR3 sequence (DNA): TGCGCCAGCAGCCAGGCCGGGACCCCAGGCGATGAGCAGTTCTTC. Protein: CASSQAGTPGDEQFF.

This clonotype has only a few counts. The gene calls are TRBV11-3 and TRBJ2-2; 8 bases match TRBD1. The germline CDR1 and CDR2 sequences are SGHNT and YENEEA. The CDR3 length is 15 residues. The trim removed 5 bases at V and 5 bases at J, leaving 7 bases unmatched. The chain's CDR3 is CASSKRTGSTGELFF. The CDR3 DNA reads TGTGCCAGCAGCAAGCGGACAGGGTCGACCGGGGAGCTGTTTTTT.

Only a few counts were recorded for this clonotype. The rearrangement uses TRBV18 and TRBJ2-3; unclear D gene. With 0 bases removed from V and 2 bases from J, the gap between germline ends came to 15 bases. The CDR3 length is 17 residues. CDR1 and CDR2 (germline): KGHSH, LQKENI. The CDR3: CASSPPNGKTVTDTQYF. The CDR3 coding sequence is TGTGCCAGCTCACCACCGAATGGGAAAACCGTCACAGATACGCAGTATTTT.

The rearrangement links TRBV4-3 to TRBJ2-3; D remains unclear. CDR3 length: 15 amino acids. Germline V gene lookup returns CDR1 LGHNA and CDR2 YSLEER. Trimming cost V 0 bases and J 2 bases, with 9 bases left between them. CDR3 bases: TGCGCCAGCAGCCAAGAGGGCCGGGCCACAGATACGCAGTATTTT. It is translated as CASSQEGRATDTQYF.

This clonotype was observed a handful of times. The chain joins TRBV20-1 to TRBJ2-6; weak D call: TRBD1 (5 bases). This CDR3 comprises 16 residues. Germline-derived CDR1 and CDR2 are DFQATT and SNEGSKA (reference sequence). Trimming pared 3 bases from V and 1 base from J, leaving 13 bases between. CDR3: CSARTDTVSGANVLTF. In DNA form, the CDR3 reads TGCAGTGCTAGGACAGATACCGTGTCTGGGGCCAACGTCCTGACTTTC.

This clonotype was seen repeatedly, ten times or more. V gene TRBV18 combines with J gene TRBJ1-1; D is uncertain. The CDR3 extends over 13 amino acids. The V end was cut by 4 bases, the J end by 3 bases, with 9 bases between. Germline V lookup: CDR1 KGHSH, CDR2 LQKENI. The CDR3 is CASSQGRDTEAFF. DNA for the CDR3: TGTGCCAGCTCACAGGGTCGGGACACTGAAGCTTTCTTT.

In this sample, this clonotype turned up a few times. The J gene is TRBJ1-1, the V gene TRBV28; D is ambiguous. Germline loops: CDR1 MDHEN, CDR2 SYDVKM. There are 15 residues in the CDR3. Trimming removed 3 bases at V and 0 bases at J, with 11 bases between. The CDR3 loop is CASSFGYFMNTEAFF. In DNA form, the CDR3 reads TGTGCCAGCAGTTTCGGTTACTTCATGAACACTGAAGCTTTCTTT.

Only a few counts were recorded for this clonotype. This chain uses TRBV5-4 with TRBJ2-1; no definite D call. V lost 0 bases, J lost 0 bases, and 10 bases lay in between. This CDR3 contains 16 residues. The germline gives CDR1 SGHNT, CDR2 YYREEE (reference sequence). CDR3 protein: CASSLAGPSSYNEQFF. In DNA form, the CDR3 reads TGTGCCAGCAGCTTGGCCGGTCCCAGCTCCTACAATGAGCAGTTCTTC.

This sequence joins TRBV3-1 and TRBJ2-7; no firm D call. Germline CDR1 is LGHDT and CDR2 is YNNKEL (reference sequence). Deletions cut 1 base from V and 6 bases from J, with 7 bases between. There are 12 residues in the CDR3. In DNA, the CDR3 is TGTGCCAGCAGCCAAGGATTCGGCGAGCAGTACTTC. Its protein product is CASSQGFGEQYF.